This T cell receptor beta chain was captured by sequencing in a study of blood T cell repertoires in COVID-19 (dated by TCRdb to the early 2020s). About the investigation overall: Samples covering the acute and convalescent phases of COVID-19 were provided by collaborators in the United States, Italy and Spain. The prospective study material was composed of cDNA or gDNA derived from T cells, B-cell-depleted T cells, or PBMCs. Deeply sampled blood TCRbeta repertoires from subjects exposed to, actively infected with, or recovered from COVID-19 were included in the dataset. The repertoires were made available in a free public database intended to serve as a resource for research on the immune response to SARS-CoV-2. The samples were drawn from the first 160 participants of the ongoing ImmuneRACE study and from 950 to 1,500 subjects provided by 6 global collaborators. Sample metadata almost always included a de-identified subject ID, COVID-19 status, age in years and sex. HLA class I and class II types, where available, came from metadata supplied by the sample provider rather than from assay-based typing. The investigation overall reported the following: The amount of clinical and demographic metadata varied by source and participant and was provided uncurated.

As concerns this clone: What this receptor recognizes is not known. Per-nucleotide qualities are absent, and no much larger clonotype sits a single base away.

At one collaborating source in Seattle, patients were enrolled during active infection and were followed longitudinally through the course of disease. Whole blood was collected in K2EDTA tubes by collaborating institutions according to the institutions' own protocols. For TCRbeta analysis, collaborators shipped samples in one of three forms: frozen whole blood, isolated PBMCs, or DNA extracted from either of those sample types. The immunoSEQ Assay, a bias-controlled multiplex PCR, was used to amplify TCRbeta CDR3 regions from genomic DNA. Regarding the original processing steps: The number of nucleated cells in each sample was estimated from the amplification of reference gene primers within the assay. Sequence reads were collapsed and filtered to measure the absolute abundance of every unique TCRbeta CDR3 rearrangement. For each sample, productive Simpson clonality was calculated by taking the square root of Simpson's diversity index across productive rearrangements. TCRdb provides this immuneACCESS table in a form limited to in-frame rearrangements. Some clones are lacking; in checked studies, under half of them reflect an unresolved V gene, and why the rest are absent is not known. Clonal size and the V and J genes are those of that table, whereas D and trimming came from the DNA. In this sample the table shows about 250,000 clones, about 85% of which occur a single time. 0.87% of the sample is in the top ten clones.

Sequenced sample: peripheral blood. The sequence was obtained from a human donor with COVID-19, enrolled during active disease. The donor label of this sample is uncertain.

The nucleotide sequence is given as TGTGCCAGCAGTTTATTGGTCACAGGGGGCGTACATCAGCCCCAGCATTTT. This sequence encodes CASSLLVTGGVHQPQHF. The chain joins TRBV28 to TRBJ1-5; 9 bases in the middle match TRBD1. At the junction V is shortened by 1 base and J by 5 bases; bases outside the gene matches: 9. Looking up the germline V gene yields CDR1 MDHEN and CDR2 SYDVKM. The CDR3 runs 17 residues from the cysteine to the phenylalanine. Of the read, only the CDR3 DNA is kept; its 51 bases are in frame from base 1.